This section outlines one T cell receptor (beta chain) sequence together with its context. The data are from a study of blood T cell repertoires in COVID-19. TCRdb's copy holds only in-frame clones and misses some; the assay was immunoSEQ multiplex PCR. The sample gives 170,000 or so clones, approximately 88% of which show up once; roughly 2.9% is in the top ten. The specimen sequenced was peripheral blood. This sequence originates from a woman aged 55-70 years with acute or convalescent COVID-19.

The CDR3 coding sequence is TGTGCCTGGAGGGCAGGACAGGGCTCCCTTAACTATGGCTACACCTTC. Its translation: CAWRAGQGSLNYGYTF. J is TRBJ1-2 and V is TRBV30; 8 bases are a match to TRBD1. The CDR3 is 16 amino acids. J was trimmed by 1 base and V by 3 bases; bases with no gene match: 10. Germline V CDR1 and CDR2: GTSNPN, SVGIG (reference sequence).